Presented here are 27 T cell receptor beta chains from one specimen sequenced in a study of shared clonotypes between healthy human individuals. Naive CD8 cells lacked CD45RO and underwent positive selection for CCR7, leaving out terminally differentiated effector memory CD45RA+ cells. Sequenced by immunoSEQ multiplex PCR; TCRdb stores in-frame clones only, minus some. Of about 590,000 clones listed, just under 97% are singletons. Input material: naive CD8+ T cells sorted from blood. All receptors come from a woman aged 25-40 years in good health.

This chain joins TRBV7-2 and TRBJ2-3; no definite D call. The V gene's germline CDR1 is SGHTA and CDR2 FQGNSA. V lost 1 base and J 4 bases, leaving 12 bases between the germline ends. The CDR3 runs to 15 residues. For the CDR3, the DNA is TGTGCCAGCAGCTTAGTAGGTGGGGTTCCAGATACGCAGTATTTT. Translation: CASSLVGGVPDTQYF.

The chain employs TRBV19 and TRBJ1-4; no definite D call. The CDR3 totals 14 residues. CDR1 and CDR2 (germline): LNHDA, SQIVND (reference sequence). V lost 6 bases, J lost 8 bases, and 16 bases lay in between. Written as DNA, the CDR3 is TGTGCCAGTAGGGAGTGGGCGGCGGGGGAAAAACTGTTTTTT. This gives the protein CASREWAAGEKLFF.

The chain links TRBV7-9 to TRBJ2-5; TRBD1 agrees at 7 bases. Near its end, the DNA agrees better with TRBJ2-7, so the J call may be wrong. Per the germline V gene, CDR1 is SEHNR and CDR2 is FQNEAQ (reference sequence). The CDR3 sequence is 14 residues long. This chain's CDR3 is CASSRGQEKYEQYF. The CDR3 bases are TGTGCCAGCAGCCGCGGACAGGAAAAGTACGAGCAGTACTTC.

This clone was seen a single time. The V and J genes are TRBV7-6 and TRBJ1-1, with TRBD1 matching over 7 bases. The CDR3 sequence is 17 residues long. Germline V gives CDR1 SGHVS, CDR2 FNYEAQ. The V and J ends lost 3 bases and 0 bases, in that order; junction bases with no gene match: 10. In nucleotides, the CDR3 is TGTGCCAGCAGCTTGGGGACAGTTCGGAACATGAACACTGAAGCTTTCTTT. Translated: CASSLGTVRNMNTEAFF.

The chain carries TRBV6-5 and TRBJ2-4, with 11 positions matching TRBD1. Germline V CDR1 and CDR2: MNHEY, SVGAGI. V lost 6 bases, J lost 8 bases, and 9 bases stayed unmatched. The CDR3 has 15 residues. Here the CDR3 DNA reads TGTGCCAGCAGCCCAGGACAGGGGGCTTTGGACATTCAGTACTTC. Amino acids: CASSPGQGALDIQYF.

Worth noting for this clone: Relative to the germline gene, one junction end is altered; a read error may explain this. CDR3 in amino acids: CASSRTNRDQETRYF. The CDR3 coding sequence is TGCGCCAGCAGCCGAACGAACAGGGACCAAGAGACCCGGTACTTC. The rearrangement joins TRBV5-1 to TRBJ2-5; possibly TRBD1 for D (6 bases). In germline, CDR1 is SGHRS, CDR2 YFSETQ. This CDR3 is built from 15 residues.

This rearrangement joins TRBV28 to TRBJ1-1, with unresolved D. CDR1 and CDR2 (germline): MDHEN, SYDVKM. The CDR3 contains 15 residues. V was shortened by 6 bases and J by 5 bases, with 19 bases between the two germline ends. The CDR3: CASSPFLGVGTEAFF. CDR3 nucleotide sequence: TGTGCCAGCAGCCCTTTCCTGGGAGTTGGGACTGAAGCTTTCTTT.

The chain links TRBV5-6 to TRBJ2-1; TRBD1 agrees at 8 bases. The CDR3 contains 15 residues. CDR1 and CDR2 from the germline V gene are SGHDT and YYEEEE. Trimming took 5 bases from V and 5 from J; bases not matched to a gene: 9. CDR3 in amino acids: CASSLRQGAHNEQFF. The CDR3 region has the DNA TGTGCCAGCAGTTTGAGGCAGGGGGCCCACAATGAGCAGTTCTTC.

The chain couples TRBV6-5 to TRBJ2-7; D gene ambiguous. Trimming stripped 3 bases from V and 4 bases from J, with 13 bases between. The length of the CDR3 is 14 residues. Germline CDR1 is MNHEY and CDR2 is SVGAGI. The chain's CDR3 is CASSYNSIGYEQYF. In DNA form, the CDR3 reads TGTGCCAGCAGTTATAACTCGATCGGGTACGAGCAGTACTTC.

The V gene is TRBV23-1, the J gene TRBJ2-5; D possibly corresponds to TRBD2 (6 bases). TRBV23-1 belongs to the ORF category, with a function that is uncertain. V was cut by 1 base and J by 9 bases, with 15 bases left in between. The CDR3 consists of 14 residues. CDR3 region: CASSQWPGRMSQYF. The CDR3 nucleotides are TGCGCCAGCAGTCAATGGCCAGGGAGGATGTCCCAGTACTTC.

The chain couples TRBV2 to TRBJ2-1; D not resolved. The CDR3 is 14 amino acids. V lost 3 bases and J 1 base, leaving 7 bases between the germline ends. Germline V gene lookup returns CDR1 SNHLY and CDR2 FYNNEI. The CDR3 spells CASSEMGSYNEQFF. DNA for the CDR3: TGTGCCAGCAGTGAGATGGGTTCCTACAATGAGCAGTTCTTC.

The chain employs TRBV6-5 and TRBJ1-5; TRBD1 might be the D (5 bases). The germline CDR1 and CDR2 sequences are MNHEY and SVGAGI. The CDR3 runs 14 residues. Trimming took 2 bases from V and 5 from J, leaving 10 bases between them. The DNA of the CDR3 is TGTGCCAGCAGTTACGGGGGTCAATATCAGCCCCAGCATTTT. Its protein is CASSYGGQYQPQHF.

The chain has TRBV5-1 and TRBJ2-1, with no clear D. The CDR3 covers 13 residues. The V gene lost 2 bases and the J gene lost 8 bases, with 11 bases spanning the gap. From germline, CDR1 is SGHRS and CDR2 YFSETQ. CDR3 sequence: CASSFGQMHEQFF. CDR3 sequence (DNA): TGCGCCAGCAGCTTTGGTCAGATGCATGAGCAGTTCTTC.

This clone was seen more than once but under ten times. The J gene is TRBJ1-5, the V gene TRBV30, with D perhaps TRBD1 (6 bases). The V end was cut by 0 bases, the J end by 2 bases, with 11 bases between. From germline, CDR1 is GTSNPN and CDR2 SVGIG (reference sequence). The CDR3 has 15 residues. In nucleotides, the CDR3 is TGTGCCTGGAGTGTGGGGGGCATGGGCAATCAGCCCCAGCATTTT. Translation: CAWSVGGMGNQPQHF.

The gene calls are TRBV6-5 and TRBJ2-1; D may correspond to TRBD1 or TRBD2 (5 bases each). This CDR3 has 15 residues. Germline loops: CDR1 MNHEY, CDR2 SVGAGI. V dropped 0 bases and J dropped 2 bases, with 8 bases sitting between them. For the CDR3, the DNA is TGTGCCAGCAGTTACTCGACGGGACCCTACAATGAGCAGTTCTTC. It specifies CASSYSTGPYNEQFF.

The count of this clone is one. V is TRBV5-1 and J is TRBJ1-4; perhaps TRBD1 as D (5 bases). The CDR3 is 15 residues long. The V gene's germline CDR1 is SGHRS and CDR2 YFSETQ. Trimming removed 2 bases from V and 8 bases from J, with 16 bases in between. Written as DNA, the CDR3 is TGCGCCAGCAGCTTCCCGGGCCCCAGGGAAGAAAAACTGTTTTTT. Translating it yields CASSFPGPREEKLFF.

This chain connects TRBV5-1 to TRBJ2-1; 7 positions agree with TRBD1. Trimming at V came to 5 bases and at J to 4 bases, leaving 12 bases not matched to a gene. The germline CDR1 and CDR2 sequences are SGHRS and YFSETQ. This CDR3 spans 16 amino acids. The CDR3 region is CASRLESGGRYNEQFF. CDR3 DNA: TGCGCCAGCAGACTGGAGTCAGGGGGAAGATACAATGAGCAGTTCTTC.

The V call is TRBV6-1, the J call TRBJ2-7; either TRBD1 or TRBD2 may supply D (6 bases each). Trimming pared 1 base from V and 3 bases from J, leaving 22 bases between. Germline V gene data show CDR1 as MNHNS and CDR2 as SASEGT. This CDR3 has 18 amino acids. This chain's CDR3 is CASSEVVRGTKDYYEQYF. DNA for the CDR3: TGTGCCAGCAGTGAAGTCGTCCGGGGGACAAAAGATTACTACGAGCAGTACTTC.

The V and J genes are TRBV6-1 and TRBJ2-7; TRBD1 might be the D (6 bases). The CDR3 spans 13 residues. Germline values: CDR1 MNHNS, CDR2 SASEGT. The V end lost 4 bases, the J end lost 0 bases, and 7 bases lay between the germline ends. The CDR3 DNA reads TGTGCCAGCAGTGGGACAGACTCCTACGAGCAGTACTTC. It yields the protein CASSGTDSYEQYF.

The chain carries TRBV27 and TRBJ2-7; 13 bases are a match to TRBD2. Germline CDR1 and CDR2: MNHEY and SMNVEV (reference sequence). V shed 5 bases and J 7 bases; nucleotides not matched to a gene: 8. This CDR3 has 15 amino acids. The CDR3 DNA follows: TGTGCCAGCAGTCCGGGGACTAGCGGGACGCAAGAGCAGTACTTC. Protein product: CASSPGTSGTQEQYF.

This sequence joins TRBV2 and TRBJ1-6; 7 bases fit TRBD1. This CDR3 is 15 amino acids long. V lost 4 bases to trimming and J lost 7 bases; unmatched junction nucleotides: 7. Germline values: CDR1 SNHLY, CDR2 FYNNEI. CDR3 loop: CASSAGTALNSPLHF. CDR3 nucleotide sequence: TGTGCCAGCAGTGCGGGGACAGCTCTGAATTCACCCCTCCACTTT.

The chain couples TRBV5-1 to TRBJ2-1; 11 nucleotides match TRBD2. CDR1 and CDR2 from the germline V gene are SGHRS and YFSETQ. V gave up 5 bases and J gave up 3 bases; unmatched junction bases: 7. The CDR3 is 16 residues long. CDR3 protein: CASRGQGLAGYNEQFF. Written as DNA, the CDR3 is TGCGCCAGCAGGGGGCAAGGACTAGCGGGCTACAATGAGCAGTTCTTC.

Concerning this clone: This sample also contains other DNA sequences that code for the same CDR3. The chain couples TRBV27 to TRBJ2-7; 7 bases are a match to TRBD1. The CDR3 covers 14 residues. V dropped 3 bases and J dropped 4; count of bases not matched to a gene: 6. CDR1 and CDR2 from the germline V gene are MNHEY and SMNVEV (reference sequence). CDR3 DNA sequence: TGTGCCAGCAGTTTGATAGGGGGCATTTACGAGCAGTACTTC. Translated: CASSLIGGIYEQYF.

CDR3 protein: CASSSASGKEQPQHF. CDR3 bases: TGTGCCAGCAGCTCCGCATCAGGGAAGGAACAGCCCCAGCATTTT. This chain links TRBV7-9 with TRBJ1-5; D is possibly TRBD1 (5 bases). Trimming left V 4 bases short and J 7 bases short, with 17 bases between. The CDR3 has 15 residues. The germline CDR1 and CDR2 sequences are SEHNR and FQNEAQ (reference sequence).

This sequence joins TRBV7-9 and TRBJ2-2, with D uncertain. V lost 2 bases, J lost 0 bases, and 4 bases lay in between. Germline CDR1 SEHNR, CDR2 FQNEAQ (reference sequence). CDR3 length: 14 residues. As DNA, the CDR3 is TGTGCCAGCAGCTTAAGCACGAACACCGGGGAGCTGTTTTTT. It encodes CASSLSTNTGELFF.

To note about this clone: This sample also contains other DNA sequences that code for the same CDR3. The chain couples TRBV30 to TRBJ2-4; D is possibly TRBD2 (5 bases). V was shortened by 2 bases and J by 2 bases, with 13 bases between the two germline ends. Germline CDR1 GTSNPN, CDR2 SVGIG (reference sequence). This CDR3 is built from 15 residues. As DNA, the CDR3 is TGTGCCTGGAGTCTACGAGACTATACCAAAAACATTCAGTACTTC. Protein product: CAWSLRDYTKNIQYF.

The CDR3 coding sequence is TGTGCCAGTAGGCATCAGGGGTATAGCAATCAGCCCCAGCATTTT. This encodes CASRHQGYSNQPQHF. The V and J genes are TRBV19 and TRBJ1-5; D may be TRBD1 (6 bases). This CDR3 has 15 amino acids. Trimming removed 6 bases from V and 0 bases from J, with 12 bases in between. Germline V gene data show CDR1 as LNHDA and CDR2 as SQIVND (reference sequence).